The clone carrying this T cell receptor beta chain was recorded a few times. Its matching antigen is unknown. The data are from a study of CD4 T cells in relation to SARS-CoV-2 and coronaviruses. Study information: The negative reference was HIV-1 Nef peptide pool or peptide-free culture.

The CDR3 runs 15 residues. Looked up from germline, CDR1 is KGHDR and CDR2 is SFDVKD. V gave up 3 bases and J gave up 3 bases; unmatched junction bases: 5. This table comes from immunoSEQ multiplex PCR, and its TCRdb copy is limited to in-frame clones, with some not included. This table has some 14,000 clones, roughly 78% appearing once. Broader study findings: Each donor contributed either pre-pandemic or post-infection samples, not both.

CD4+ T cells from unexposed donors were obtained before the COVID-19 pandemic (2011-2018). CD4+ T cells were isolated from the cells after nine to eleven days of culture. Unexposed-donor CD4+ T cells were probed with SARS-CoV-2 S/N and four cold-coronavirus spikes, cells permitting. Sequencing was done on a sample of CD4+ T cells from PBMCs, cultured in vitro. The chain joins TRBV24-1 to TRBJ2-7, with 9 bases matching TRBD1. The TCR originated in a human donor in good health. The DNA of the CDR3 is TGTGCCACCAGTGATAAGGACAGGGGAATCTACGAGCAGTACTTC. The encoded protein is CATSDKDRGIYEQYF.